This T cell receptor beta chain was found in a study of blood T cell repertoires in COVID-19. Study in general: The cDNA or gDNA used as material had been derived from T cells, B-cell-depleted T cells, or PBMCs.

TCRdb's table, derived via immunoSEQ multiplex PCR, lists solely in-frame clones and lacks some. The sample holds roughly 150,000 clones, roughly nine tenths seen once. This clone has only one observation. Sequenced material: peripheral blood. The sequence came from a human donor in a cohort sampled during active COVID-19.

CDR3 loop: CASSQAQGIGGYTF. The CDR3 DNA reads as TGCGCCAGCAGTCAAGCGCAGGGGATAGGTGGCTACACCTTC. The V call is TRBV23-1, the J call TRBJ1-2, with TRBD1 as a possible D gene (6 bases). TRBV23-1 is marked as an open reading frame, function uncertain. The V and J ends lost 2 bases and 7 bases respectively, with 14 bases between them. This CDR3 region has 14 residues.